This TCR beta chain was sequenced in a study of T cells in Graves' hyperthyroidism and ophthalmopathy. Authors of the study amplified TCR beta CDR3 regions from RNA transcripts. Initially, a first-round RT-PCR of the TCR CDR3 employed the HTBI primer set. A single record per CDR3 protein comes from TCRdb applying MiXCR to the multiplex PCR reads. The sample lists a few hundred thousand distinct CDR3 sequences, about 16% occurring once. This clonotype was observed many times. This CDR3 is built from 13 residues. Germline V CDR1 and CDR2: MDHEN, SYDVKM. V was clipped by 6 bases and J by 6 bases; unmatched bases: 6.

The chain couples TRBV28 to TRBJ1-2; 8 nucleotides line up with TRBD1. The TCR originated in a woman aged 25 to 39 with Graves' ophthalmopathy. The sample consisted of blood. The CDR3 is CASSLDRVDGYTF. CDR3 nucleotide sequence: TGTGCCAGCAGCCTGGACAGGGTGGATGGCTACACCTTC.